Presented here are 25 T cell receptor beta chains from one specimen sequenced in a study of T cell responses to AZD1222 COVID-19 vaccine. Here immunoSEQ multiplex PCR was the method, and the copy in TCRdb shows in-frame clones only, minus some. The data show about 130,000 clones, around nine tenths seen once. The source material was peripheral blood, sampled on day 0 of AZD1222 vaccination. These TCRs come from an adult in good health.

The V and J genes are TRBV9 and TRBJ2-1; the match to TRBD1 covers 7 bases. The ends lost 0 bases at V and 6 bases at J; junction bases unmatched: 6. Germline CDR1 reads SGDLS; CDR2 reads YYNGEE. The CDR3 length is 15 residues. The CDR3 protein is CASSVEGPGGNEQFF. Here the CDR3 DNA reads TGTGCCAGCAGCGTAGAAGGCCCAGGGGGCAATGAGCAGTTCTTC.

CDR3 sequence: CASSEGPQGWYGYTF. CDR3 coding DNA: TGTGCCAGCAGTGAAGGCCCACAGGGGTGGTATGGCTACACCTTC. The chain employs TRBV6-1 and TRBJ1-2; 7 bases align to TRBD1. Germline V gives CDR1 MNHNS, CDR2 SASEGT. CDR3 size: 15 residues. V gave up 1 base and J gave up 5 bases; unmatched junction bases: 7.

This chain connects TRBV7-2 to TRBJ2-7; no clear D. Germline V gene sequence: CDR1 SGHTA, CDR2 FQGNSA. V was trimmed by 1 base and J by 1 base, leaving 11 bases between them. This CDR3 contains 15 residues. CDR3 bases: TGTGCCAGCAGCTTAGAGGGTGTCACGTCCTACGAGCAGTACTTC. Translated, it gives CASSLEGVTSYEQYF. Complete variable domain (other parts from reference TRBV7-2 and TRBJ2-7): GAGVSQSPSNKVTEKGKDVELRCDPISGHTALYWYRQSLGQGLEFLIYFQGNSAPDKSGLPSDRFSAERTGGSVSTLTIQRTQQEDSAVYLCASSLEGVTSYEQYFGPGTRLTVT.

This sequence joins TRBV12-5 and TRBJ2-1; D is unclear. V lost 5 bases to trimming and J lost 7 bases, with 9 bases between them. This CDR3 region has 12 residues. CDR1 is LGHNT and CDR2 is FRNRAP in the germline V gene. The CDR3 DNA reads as TGTGCTAGTGGTGTTACGAATAATGAGCAGTTCTTC. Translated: CASGVTNNEQFF.

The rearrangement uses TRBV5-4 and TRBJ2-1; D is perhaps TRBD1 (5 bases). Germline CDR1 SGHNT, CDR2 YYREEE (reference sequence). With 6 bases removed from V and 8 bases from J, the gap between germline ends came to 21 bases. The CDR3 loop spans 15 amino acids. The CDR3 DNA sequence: TGTGCCAGCATGCTACAGGAGTCCCGAGGTGATGAGCAGTTCTTC. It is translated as CASMLQESRGDEQFF.

CDR3 nucleotides: TGTGCCAGCAGTAGAGGACAGGGAGGAACTGAAGCTTTCTTT. Translation: CASSRGQGGTEAFF. The V and J genes are TRBV6-2 or TRBV6-3 and TRBJ1-1, with 8 bases aligning to TRBD1. Germline V gene sequence: CDR1 MNHEY, CDR2 SVGEGT. V lost 5 bases to trimming and J lost 5 bases; unmatched junction nucleotides: 7. The CDR3 extends over 14 amino acids.

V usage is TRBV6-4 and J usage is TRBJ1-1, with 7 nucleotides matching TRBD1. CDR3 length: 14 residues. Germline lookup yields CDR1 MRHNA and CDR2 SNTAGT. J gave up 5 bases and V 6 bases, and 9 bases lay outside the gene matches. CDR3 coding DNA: TGTGCCAGCAGCTTACAGGGGCGGGGTACTGAAGCTTTCTTT. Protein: CASSLQGRGTEAFF.

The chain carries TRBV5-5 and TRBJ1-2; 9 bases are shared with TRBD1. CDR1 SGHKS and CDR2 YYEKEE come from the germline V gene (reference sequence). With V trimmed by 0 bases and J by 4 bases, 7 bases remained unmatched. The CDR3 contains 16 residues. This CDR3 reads CASSLDPGTGTYGYTF. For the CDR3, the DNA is TGTGCCAGCAGCTTGGATCCCGGGACAGGGACCTATGGCTACACCTTC.

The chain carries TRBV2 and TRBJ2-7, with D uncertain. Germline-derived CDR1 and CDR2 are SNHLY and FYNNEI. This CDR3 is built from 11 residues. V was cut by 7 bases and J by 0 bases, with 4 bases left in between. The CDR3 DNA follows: TGTGCCAGCAACCTCTCCTACGAGCAGTACTTC. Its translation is CASNLSYEQYF.

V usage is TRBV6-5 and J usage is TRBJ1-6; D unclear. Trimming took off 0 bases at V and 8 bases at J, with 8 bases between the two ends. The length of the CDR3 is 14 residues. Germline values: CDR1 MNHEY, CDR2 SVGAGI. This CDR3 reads CASSYSARDSPLHF. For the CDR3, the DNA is TGTGCCAGCAGTTACTCGGCTCGGGATTCACCCCTCCACTTT.

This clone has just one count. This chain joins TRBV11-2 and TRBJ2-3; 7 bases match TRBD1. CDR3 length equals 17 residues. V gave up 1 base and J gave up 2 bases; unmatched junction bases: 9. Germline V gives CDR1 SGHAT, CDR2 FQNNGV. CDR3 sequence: CASSLAGTVATTDTQYF. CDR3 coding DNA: TGTGCCAGCAGCTTAGCCGGGACAGTTGCCACCACAGATACGCAGTATTTT.

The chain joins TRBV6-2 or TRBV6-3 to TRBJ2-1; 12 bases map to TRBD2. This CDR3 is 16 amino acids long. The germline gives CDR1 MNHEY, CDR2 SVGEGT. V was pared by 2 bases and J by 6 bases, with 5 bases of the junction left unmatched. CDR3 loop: CASSYPLAGGSNEQFF. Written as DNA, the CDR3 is TGTGCCAGCAGTTACCCCCTAGCGGGAGGGTCCAATGAGCAGTTCTTC.

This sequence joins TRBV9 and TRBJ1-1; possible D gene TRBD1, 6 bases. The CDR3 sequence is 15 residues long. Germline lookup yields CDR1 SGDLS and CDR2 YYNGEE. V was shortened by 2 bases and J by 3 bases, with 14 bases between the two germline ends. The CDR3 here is CASSVDRGGHTEAFF. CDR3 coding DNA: TGTGCCAGCAGCGTTGATAGGGGGGGACACACTGAAGCTTTCTTT. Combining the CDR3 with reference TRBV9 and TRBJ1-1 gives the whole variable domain DSGVTQTPKHLITATGQRVTLRCSPRSGDLSVYWYQQSLDQGLQFLIQYYNGEERAKGNILERFSAQQFPDLHSELNLSSLELGDSALYFCASSVDRGGHTEAFFGQGTRLTVV.

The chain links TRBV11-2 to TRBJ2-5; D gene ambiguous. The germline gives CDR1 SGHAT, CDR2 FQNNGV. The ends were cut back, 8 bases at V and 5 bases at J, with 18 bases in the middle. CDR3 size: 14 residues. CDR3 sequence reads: CASGIQARGETQYF. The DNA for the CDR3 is TGTGCCAGCGGGATTCAGGCGCGTGGGGAGACCCAGTACTTC.

The CDR3 loop is CASSLGIGEQYF. CDR3 DNA: TGTGCCAGCAGCTTGGGGATCGGCGAGCAGTACTTC. V is TRBV5-4 and J is TRBJ2-7; no clear D. CDR3 size: 12 residues. The V gene lost 0 bases and the J gene lost 6 bases, with 7 bases spanning the gap. CDR1 and CDR2 from the germline V gene are SGHNT and YYREEE (reference sequence).

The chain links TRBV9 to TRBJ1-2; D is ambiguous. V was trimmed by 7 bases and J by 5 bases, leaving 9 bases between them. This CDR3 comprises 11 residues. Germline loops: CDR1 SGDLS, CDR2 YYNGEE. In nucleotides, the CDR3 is TGTGCCAGCGGGGTTGAATATGGCTACACCTTC. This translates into CASGVEYGYTF.

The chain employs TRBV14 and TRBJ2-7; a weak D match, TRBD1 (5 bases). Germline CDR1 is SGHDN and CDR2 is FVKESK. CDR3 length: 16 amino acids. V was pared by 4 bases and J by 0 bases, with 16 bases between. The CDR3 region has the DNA TGTGCCAGCAGCCCCCTGGGGCTTTCGAGCTCCTACGAGCAGTACTTC. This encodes CASSPLGLSSSYEQYF.

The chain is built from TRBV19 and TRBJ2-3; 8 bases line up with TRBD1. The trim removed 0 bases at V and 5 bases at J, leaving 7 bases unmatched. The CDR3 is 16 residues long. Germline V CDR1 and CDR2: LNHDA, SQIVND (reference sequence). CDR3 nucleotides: TGTGCCAGTAGTATAGACCTCCGGGACAGGAGAGATACGCAGTATTTT. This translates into CASSIDLRDRRDTQYF.

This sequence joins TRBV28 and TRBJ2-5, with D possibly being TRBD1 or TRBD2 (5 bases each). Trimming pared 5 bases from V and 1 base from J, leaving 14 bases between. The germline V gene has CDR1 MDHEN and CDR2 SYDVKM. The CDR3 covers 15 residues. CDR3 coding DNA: TGTGCCAGCAGTACCAACCGGGACCTCCAAGAGACCCAGTACTTC. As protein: CASSTNRDLQETQYF.

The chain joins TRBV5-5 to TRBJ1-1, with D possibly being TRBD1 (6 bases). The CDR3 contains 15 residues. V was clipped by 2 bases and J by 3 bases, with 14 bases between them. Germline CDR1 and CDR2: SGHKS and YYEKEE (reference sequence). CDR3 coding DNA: TGTGCCAGCAGCTTATATCAGGGGTCGTACACTGAAGCTTTCTTT. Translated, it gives CASSLYQGSYTEAFF.

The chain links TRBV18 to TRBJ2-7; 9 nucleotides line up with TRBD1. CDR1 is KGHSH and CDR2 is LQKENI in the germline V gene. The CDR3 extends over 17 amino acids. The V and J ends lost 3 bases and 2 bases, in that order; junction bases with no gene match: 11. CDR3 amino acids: CASSPLPPGTGTYEQYF. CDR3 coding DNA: TGTGCCAGCTCACCCCTACCCCCCGGGACAGGGACCTACGAGCAGTACTTC.

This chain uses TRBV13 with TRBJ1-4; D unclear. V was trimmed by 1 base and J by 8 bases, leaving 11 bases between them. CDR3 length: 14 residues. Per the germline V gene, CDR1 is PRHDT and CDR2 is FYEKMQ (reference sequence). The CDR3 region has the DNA TGTGCCAGCAGCTTAGATCCGTGGGGAGAAAAACTGTTTTTT. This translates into CASSLDPWGEKLFF. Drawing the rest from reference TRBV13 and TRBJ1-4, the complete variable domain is AAGVIQSPRHLIKEKRETATLKCYPIPRHDTVYWYQQGPGQDPQFLISFYEKMQSDKGSIPDRFSAQQFSDYHSELNMSSLELGDSALYFCASSLDPWGEKLFFGSGTQLSVL.

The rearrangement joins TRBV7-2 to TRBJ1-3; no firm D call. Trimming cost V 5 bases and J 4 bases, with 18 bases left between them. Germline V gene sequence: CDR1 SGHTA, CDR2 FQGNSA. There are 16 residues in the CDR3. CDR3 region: CASSPSIVRSGNTIYF. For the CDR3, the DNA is TGTGCCAGCAGCCCCTCTATCGTCAGGTCCGGAAACACCATATATTTT.

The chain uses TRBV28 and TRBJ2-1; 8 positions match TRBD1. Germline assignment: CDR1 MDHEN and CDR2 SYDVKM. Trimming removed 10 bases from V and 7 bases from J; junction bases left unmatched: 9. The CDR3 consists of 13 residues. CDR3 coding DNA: TGTGCCATCCAGGGACAGGCTAGGAATGAGCAGTTCTTC. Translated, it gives CAIQGQARNEQFF.

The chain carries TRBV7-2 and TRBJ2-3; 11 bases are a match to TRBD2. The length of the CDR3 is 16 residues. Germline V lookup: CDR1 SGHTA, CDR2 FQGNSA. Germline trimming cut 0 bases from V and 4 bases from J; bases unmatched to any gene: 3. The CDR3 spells CASSLAPSGRPDTQYF. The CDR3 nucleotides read TGTGCCAGCAGCTTAGCTCCTAGCGGGAGGCCAGATACGCAGTATTTT.